What follows are 20 T cell receptor beta chains derived from one specimen sequenced in a study of OX40 agonist ivuxolimab in advanced cancers. Profiling relied on immunoSEQ multiplex PCR, and the TCRdb table lists in-frame clones only, not all of them. The sample carries 40,000 to 45,000 clones, 70% to 90% recorded once. The source was CD4+ or CD8+ T cells sorted from blood, collected in a trial of the OX40 agonist ivuxolimab. The receptors were sampled from an adult with an advanced solid tumor such as melanoma, head and neck, liver or kidney cancer.

The rearrangement uses TRBV7-9 and TRBJ2-2; maybe TRBD2 (5 bases). CDR1 is SEHNR and CDR2 is FQNEAQ in the germline V gene (reference sequence). The ends were cut back, 3 bases at V and 4 bases at J, with 12 bases in the middle. The CDR3 totals 15 residues. The CDR3 protein is CASSFRTGGTGELFF. The CDR3 coding sequence is TGTGCCAGCAGCTTTCGGACCGGAGGCACCGGGGAGCTGTTTTTT.

The chain is built from TRBV14 and TRBJ2-1; 11 nucleotides line up with TRBD2. Germline V gene lookup returns CDR1 SGHDN and CDR2 FVKESK. Trimming removed 1 base from V and 4 bases from J; junction bases left unmatched: 9. The CDR3 totals 18 residues. Written as DNA, the CDR3 is TGTGCCAGCAGCCAAGTCTATCTAGCGGGAGGCCGATACAATGAGCAGTTCTTC. Translating it yields CASSQVYLAGGRYNEQFF.

This clone has only one observation. The chain employs TRBV6-1 and TRBJ2-1, with 9 bases lining up with TRBD1. The CDR3 has 16 amino acids. The V gene's germline CDR1 is MNHNS and CDR2 SASEGT. Trimming at V came to 1 base and at J to 3 bases, leaving 4 bases not matched to a gene. CDR3 DNA sequence: TGTGCCAGCAGTGAAGACCGGGACAGGGTCTACAATGAGCAGTTCTTC. The encoded protein is CASSEDRDRVYNEQFF.

J is TRBJ1-2 and V is TRBV18; D is ambiguous. Germline V gene data show CDR1 as KGHSH and CDR2 as LQKENI. V was trimmed by 0 bases and J by 2 bases, leaving 10 bases between them. The CDR3 is made up of 15 amino acids. CDR3 loop: CASSPPQEGNYGYTF. The DNA for the CDR3 is TGTGCCAGCTCACCACCGCAGGAAGGAAACTATGGCTACACCTTC.

This chain connects TRBV28 to TRBJ2-3, with 10 bases fitting TRBD2. This CDR3 is built from 16 residues. The germline V gene has CDR1 MDHEN and CDR2 SYDVKM. V trimming: 7 bases; J trimming: 9 bases; junction bases outside the gene matches: 16. CDR3 in amino acids: CASTELSGRAGYTQYF. DNA for the CDR3: TGTGCCAGCACTGAACTAAGCGGGAGGGCCGGTTACACGCAGTATTTT.

The V and J genes are TRBV6-4 and TRBJ2-5; D remains unclear. CDR3 length equals 13 residues. V lost 2 bases and J 2 bases, leaving 6 bases between the germline ends. Germline values: CDR1 MRHNA, CDR2 SNTAGT. CDR3 in amino acids: CASSDGQQETQYF. Here the CDR3 DNA reads TGTGCCAGCAGTGACGGGCAGCAAGAGACCCAGTACTTC.

The J gene is TRBJ2-5, the V gene TRBV19; the D gene is possibly TRBD1 (6 bases). Germline values: CDR1 LNHDA, CDR2 SQIVND (reference sequence). V gave up 7 bases and J gave up 4 bases, with 19 bases separating them. This CDR3 region has 15 residues. The CDR3 spells CASTRGPESGETQYF. In nucleotides, the CDR3 is TGTGCCAGTACCAGGGGCCCTGAGTCGGGAGAGACCCAGTACTTC.

The chain uses TRBV25-1 and TRBJ2-7; D gene uncertain. V lost 5 bases to trimming and J lost 3 bases, with 14 bases between them. The germline V gene has CDR1 MGHDK and CDR2 SYGVNS. The CDR3 loop spans 14 amino acids. The CDR3 loop reads CASSNPGPLYEQYF. As DNA, the CDR3 is TGTGCCAGCAGTAACCCCGGGCCTCTCTACGAGCAGTACTTC.

The chain links TRBV28 to TRBJ2-7; TRBD2 agrees at 11 bases. The CDR3 has 17 amino acids. Trimming removed 6 bases from V and 2 bases from J; junction bases left unmatched: 12. The germline gives CDR1 MDHEN, CDR2 SYDVKM. The CDR3 spells CASSPFPGLAGTYEQYF. In DNA, the CDR3 is TGTGCCAGCAGCCCCTTCCCCGGACTAGCGGGTACCTACGAGCAGTACTTC.

This chain uses TRBV28 with TRBJ2-1; the D is unclear. The germline V gene has CDR1 MDHEN and CDR2 SYDVKM. V was shortened by 4 bases and J by 9 bases, with 16 bases between the two germline ends. The CDR3 is 14 amino acids. Here the CDR3 DNA reads TGTGCCAGCAGTTCTCATCCCCCGATTAGTGAGCAGTTCTTC. Translated: CASSSHPPISEQFF.

The rearrangement uses TRBV6-5 and TRBJ2-3; D call uncertain. CDR3 length: 14 amino acids. Germline assignment: CDR1 MNHEY and CDR2 SVGAGI. The V gene lost 6 bases and the J gene lost 0 bases, with 10 bases spanning the gap. CDR3 amino acids: CASSIRRSTDTQYF. As DNA, the CDR3 is TGTGCCAGCAGCATCCGACGTAGCACAGATACGCAGTATTTT.

Regarding this clone: The junction does not match germline at one end; this may be a read error. The chain links TRBV7-7 to TRBJ2-1; D possibly corresponds to TRBD2 (6 bases). Looked up from germline, CDR1 is SSHAT and CDR2 is FNYEAQ (reference sequence). The CDR3 length is 14 residues. Written as DNA, the CDR3 is TGTGCTAGCAGCTTAGATAGCGGTAACAATGAGCAGTTCTTC. It specifies CASSLDSGNNEQFF.

The rearrangement joins TRBV2 to TRBJ2-1, with TRBD2 matching over 10 bases. The V segment lost 10 bases and the J segment 0 bases; nucleotides outside the gene matches: 0. Germline CDR1 and CDR2: SNHLY and FYNNEI. The CDR3 runs 13 residues. CDR3 bases: TGTGCCACTAGCGGGAGCTCCTACAATGAGCAGTTCTTC. This sequence encodes CATSGSSYNEQFF.

The chain combines TRBV5-5 with TRBJ2-7; no firm D call. Germline CDR1 is SGHKS and CDR2 is YYEKEE (reference sequence). The CDR3 covers 12 residues. Deletions cut 2 bases from V and 12 bases from J, with 15 bases between. The CDR3 region is CASSFLTQSLYF. The DNA of the CDR3 is TGTGCCAGCAGCTTCCTCACACAATCTCTGTACTTC.

The chain uses TRBV10-3 and TRBJ2-1, with 8 bases aligning to TRBD2. The V gene end was trimmed by 3 bases and the J gene end by 5 bases; junction bases not matched to a gene: 6. The CDR3 consists of 15 residues. Germline CDR1 ENHRY, CDR2 SYGVKD. The CDR3, as DNA: TGTGCCATCAGTGACCCAGCGGGAGAGGACAATGAGCAGTTCTTC. The encoded protein is CAISDPAGEDNEQFF.

The chain couples TRBV11-1 to TRBJ2-3; 10 bases agree with TRBD2. CDR3 length: 17 residues. CDR1 is SGHAT, CDR2 FQDESV, per germline (reference sequence). Losses at the gene ends were 5 bases for V and 4 bases for J; bases not matched to a gene: 12. The CDR3 here is CASSHPLAGVGADTQYF. CDR3 bases: TGTGCCAGCAGCCATCCCCTAGCGGGAGTTGGGGCAGATACGCAGTATTTT.

The chain has TRBV6-4 and TRBJ2-1; 10 nucleotides match TRBD2. Germline lookup yields CDR1 MRHNA and CDR2 SNTAGT. V gave up 0 bases and J gave up 5 bases; unmatched junction bases: 4. The CDR3 loop spans 16 amino acids. The CDR3 loop reads CASSDSTSGVNNEQFF. CDR3 coding DNA: TGTGCCAGCAGTGACTCCACTAGCGGGGTGAACAATGAGCAGTTCTTC.

The genes are TRBV6-1 and TRBJ1-1, with D possibly being TRBD1 (5 bases). CDR1 and CDR2 (germline): MNHNS, SASEGT. CDR3 length: 15 residues. Trimming took 3 bases from V and 6 from J, leaving 17 bases between them. The CDR3 region has the DNA TGTGCCAGCAGTGATCTACCTCCCAGGGTAGCTGAAGCTTTCTTT. Amino acid sequence: CASSDLPPRVAEAFF.

The chain couples TRBV6-6 to TRBJ2-7, with a possible D match to TRBD1 (5 bases). Trimming stripped 2 bases from V and 4 bases from J, with 9 bases between. Per the germline V gene, CDR1 is MNHNY and CDR2 is SVGAGI (reference sequence). The CDR3 sequence is 13 residues long. Written as DNA, the CDR3 is TGTGCCAGCAGTTACGCGCAGGGTTACGAGCAGTACTTC. Its translation is CASSYAQGYEQYF.

V gene TRBV7-9 combines with J gene TRBJ2-2; the D gene is possibly TRBD1 (5 bases). The CDR3 has 14 amino acids. CDR1 SEHNR and CDR2 FQNEAQ come from the germline V gene (reference sequence). Trimming cost V 3 bases and J 3 bases, with 8 bases left between them. DNA of the CDR3: TGTGCCAGCAGCTTGGGGCCCCACACCGGGGAGCTGTTTTTT. This sequence encodes CASSLGPHTGELFF.